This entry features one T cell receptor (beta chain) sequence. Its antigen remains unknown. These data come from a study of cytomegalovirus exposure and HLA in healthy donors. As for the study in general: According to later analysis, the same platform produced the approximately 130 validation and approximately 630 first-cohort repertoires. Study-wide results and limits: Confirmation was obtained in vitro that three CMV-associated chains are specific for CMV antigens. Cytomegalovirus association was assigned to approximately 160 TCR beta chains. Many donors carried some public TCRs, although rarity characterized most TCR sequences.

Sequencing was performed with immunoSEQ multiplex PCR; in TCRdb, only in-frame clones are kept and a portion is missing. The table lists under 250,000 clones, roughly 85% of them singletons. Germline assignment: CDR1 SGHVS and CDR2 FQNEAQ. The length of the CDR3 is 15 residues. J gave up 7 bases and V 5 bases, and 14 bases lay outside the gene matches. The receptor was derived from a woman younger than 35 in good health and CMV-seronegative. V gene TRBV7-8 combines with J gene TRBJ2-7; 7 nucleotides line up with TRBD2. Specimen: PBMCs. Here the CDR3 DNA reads TGTGCCAGCAGCCCTCCGTTAGGGAGGGGTGGTGAGCAGTACTTC. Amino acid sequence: CASSPPLGRGGEQYF.